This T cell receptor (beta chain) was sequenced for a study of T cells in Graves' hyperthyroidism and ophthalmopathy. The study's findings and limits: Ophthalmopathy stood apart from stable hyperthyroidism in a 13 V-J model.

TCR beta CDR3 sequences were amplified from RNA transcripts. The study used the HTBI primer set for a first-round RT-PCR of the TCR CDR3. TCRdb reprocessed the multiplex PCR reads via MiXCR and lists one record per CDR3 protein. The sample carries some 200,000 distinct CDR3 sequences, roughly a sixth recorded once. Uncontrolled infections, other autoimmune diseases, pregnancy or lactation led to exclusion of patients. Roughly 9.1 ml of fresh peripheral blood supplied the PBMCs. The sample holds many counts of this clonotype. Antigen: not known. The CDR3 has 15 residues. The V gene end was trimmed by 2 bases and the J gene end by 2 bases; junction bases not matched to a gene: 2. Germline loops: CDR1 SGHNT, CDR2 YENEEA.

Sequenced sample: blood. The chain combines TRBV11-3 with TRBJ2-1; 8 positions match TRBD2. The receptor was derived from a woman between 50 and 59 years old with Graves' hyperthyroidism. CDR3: CASSLTSGPYNEQFF. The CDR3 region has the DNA TGTGCCAGCAGCTTAACTAGCGGTCCCTACAATGAGCAGTTCTTC.